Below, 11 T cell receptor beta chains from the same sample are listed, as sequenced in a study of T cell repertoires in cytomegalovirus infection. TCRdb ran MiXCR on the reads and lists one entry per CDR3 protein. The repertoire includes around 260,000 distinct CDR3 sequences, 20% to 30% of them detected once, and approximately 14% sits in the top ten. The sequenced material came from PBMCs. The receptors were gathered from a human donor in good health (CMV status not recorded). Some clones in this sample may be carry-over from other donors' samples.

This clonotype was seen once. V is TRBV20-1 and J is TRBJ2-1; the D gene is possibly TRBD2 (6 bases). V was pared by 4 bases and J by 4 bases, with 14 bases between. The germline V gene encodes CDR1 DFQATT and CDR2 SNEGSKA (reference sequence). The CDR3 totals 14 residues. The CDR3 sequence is CSANADGGYNEQFF. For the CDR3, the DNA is TGCAGTGCTAACGCAGACGGGGGATACAATGAGCAGTTCTTC.

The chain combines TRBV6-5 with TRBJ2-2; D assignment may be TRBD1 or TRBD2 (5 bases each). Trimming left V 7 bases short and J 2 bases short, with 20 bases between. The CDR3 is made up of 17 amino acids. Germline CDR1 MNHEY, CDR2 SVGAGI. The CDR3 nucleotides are TGTGCCAGCACCGTTACTTGGGGACGCCGTAACACCGGGGAGCTGTTTTTT. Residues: CASTVTWGRRNTGELFF.

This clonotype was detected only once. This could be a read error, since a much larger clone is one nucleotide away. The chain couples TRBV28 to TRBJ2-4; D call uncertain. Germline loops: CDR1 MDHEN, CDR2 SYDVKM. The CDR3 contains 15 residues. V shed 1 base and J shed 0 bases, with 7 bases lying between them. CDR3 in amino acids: CASSLFGVAKNIQYF. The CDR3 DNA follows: TGTGCCAGCAGTTTATTTGGGGTAGCCAAAAACATTCAGTACTTC.

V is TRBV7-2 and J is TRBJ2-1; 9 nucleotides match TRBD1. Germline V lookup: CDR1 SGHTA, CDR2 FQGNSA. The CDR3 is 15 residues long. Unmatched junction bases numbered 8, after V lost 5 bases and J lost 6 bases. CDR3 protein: CASSARDRVSNEQFF. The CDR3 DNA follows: TGTGCCAGCAGCGCCCGGGACAGGGTATCCAATGAGCAGTTCTTC. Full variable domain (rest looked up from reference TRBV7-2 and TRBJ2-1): GAGVSQSPSNKVTEKGKDVELRCDPISGHTALYWYRQSLGQGLEFLIYFQGNSAPDKSGLPSDRFSAERTGGSVSTLTIQRTQQEDSAVYLCASSARDRVSNEQFFGPGTRLTVL.

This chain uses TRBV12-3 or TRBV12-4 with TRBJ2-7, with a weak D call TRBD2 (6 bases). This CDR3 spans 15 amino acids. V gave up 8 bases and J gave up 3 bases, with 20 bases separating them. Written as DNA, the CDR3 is TGTGCCAGCTGCCTCCGGGGGTTCTCGGACTACGAGCAGTACTTC. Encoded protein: CASCLRGFSDYEQYF.

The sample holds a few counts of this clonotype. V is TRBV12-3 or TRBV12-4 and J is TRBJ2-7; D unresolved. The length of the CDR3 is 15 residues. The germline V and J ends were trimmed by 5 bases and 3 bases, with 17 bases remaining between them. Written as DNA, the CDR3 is TGTGCCAGCAGTCCGACTTTTTCCACCCACTACGAGCAGTACTTC. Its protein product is CASSPTFSTHYEQYF.

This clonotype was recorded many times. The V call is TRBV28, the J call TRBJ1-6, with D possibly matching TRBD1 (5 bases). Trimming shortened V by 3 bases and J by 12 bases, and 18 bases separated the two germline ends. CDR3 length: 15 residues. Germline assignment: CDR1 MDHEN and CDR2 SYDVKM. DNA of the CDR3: TGTGCCAGCAGTTTCCTCCTGGGGCAGGTGAAACCCCTCCACTTT. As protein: CASSFLLGQVKPLHF.

CDR3 in amino acids: CASHMAGANVLTF. The DNA of the CDR3 is TGTGCCAGTCACATGGCTGGGGCCAACGTCCTGACTTTC. The gene calls are TRBV19 and TRBJ2-6; D is uncertain. Trimming shortened V by 8 bases and J by 2 bases, and 7 bases separated the two germline ends. The CDR3 runs 13 residues. Germline CDR1 LNHDA, CDR2 SQIVND (reference sequence). The whole variable domain, remainder taken from reference TRBV19 and TRBJ2-6, is DGGITQSPKYLFRKEGQNVTLSCEQNLNHDAMYWYRQDPGQGLRLIYYSQIVNDFQKGDIAEGYSVSREKKESFPLTVTSAQKNPTAFYLCASHMAGANVLTFGAGSRLTVL.

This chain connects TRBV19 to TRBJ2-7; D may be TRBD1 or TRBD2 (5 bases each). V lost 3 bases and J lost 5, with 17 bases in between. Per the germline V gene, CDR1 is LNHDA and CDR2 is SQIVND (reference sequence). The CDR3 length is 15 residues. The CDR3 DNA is TGTGCCAGTAGTATCCTCCCCGGGACGAAAAACGAGCAGTACTTC. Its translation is CASSILPGTKNEQYF. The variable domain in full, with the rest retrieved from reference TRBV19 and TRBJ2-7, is DGGITQSPKYLFRKEGQNVTLSCEQNLNHDAMYWYRQDPGQGLRLIYYSQIVNDFQKGDIAEGYSVSREKKESFPLTVTSAQKNPTAFYLCASSILPGTKNEQYFGPGTRLTVT.

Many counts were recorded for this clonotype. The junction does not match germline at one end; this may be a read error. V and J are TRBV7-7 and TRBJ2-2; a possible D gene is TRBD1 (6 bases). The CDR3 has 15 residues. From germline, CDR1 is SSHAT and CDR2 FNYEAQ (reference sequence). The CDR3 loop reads CASSQGTPNTGELFF. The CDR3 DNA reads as TGTGCTAGCAGCCAAGGGACACCAAACACCGGGGAGCTGTTTTTT.

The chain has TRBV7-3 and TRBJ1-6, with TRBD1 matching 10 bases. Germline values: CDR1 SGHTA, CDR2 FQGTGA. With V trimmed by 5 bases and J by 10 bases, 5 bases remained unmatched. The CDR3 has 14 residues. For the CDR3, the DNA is TGTGCCAGCAGCACCGGGACAGGGGCCTCACCCCTCCACTTT. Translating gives CASSTGTGASPLHF.